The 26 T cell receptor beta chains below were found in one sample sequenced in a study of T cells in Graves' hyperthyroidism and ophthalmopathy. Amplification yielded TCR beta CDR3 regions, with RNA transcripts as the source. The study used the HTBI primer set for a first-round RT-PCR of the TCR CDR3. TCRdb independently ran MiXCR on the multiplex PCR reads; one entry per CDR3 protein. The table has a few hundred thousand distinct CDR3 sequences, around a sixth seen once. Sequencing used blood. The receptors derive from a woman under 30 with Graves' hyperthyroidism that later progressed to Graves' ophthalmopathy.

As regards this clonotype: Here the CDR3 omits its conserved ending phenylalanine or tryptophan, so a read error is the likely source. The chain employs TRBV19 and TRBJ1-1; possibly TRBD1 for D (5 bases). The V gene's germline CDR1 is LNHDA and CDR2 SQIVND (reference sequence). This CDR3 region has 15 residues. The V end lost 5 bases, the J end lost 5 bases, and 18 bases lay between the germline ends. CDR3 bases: TGTGCCAGTAGTGTTCAGGGAGTTCATAGGACTGAAGCTTTCCTT. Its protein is CASSVQGVHRTEAFL.

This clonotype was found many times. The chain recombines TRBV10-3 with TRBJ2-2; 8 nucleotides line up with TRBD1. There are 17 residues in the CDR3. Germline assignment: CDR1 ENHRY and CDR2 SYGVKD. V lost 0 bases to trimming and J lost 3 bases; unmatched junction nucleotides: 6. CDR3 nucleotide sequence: TGTGCCATCAGTGAGTCGTTTGGACAGGGTCACACCGGGGAGCTGTTTTTT. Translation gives CAISESFGQGHTGELFF.

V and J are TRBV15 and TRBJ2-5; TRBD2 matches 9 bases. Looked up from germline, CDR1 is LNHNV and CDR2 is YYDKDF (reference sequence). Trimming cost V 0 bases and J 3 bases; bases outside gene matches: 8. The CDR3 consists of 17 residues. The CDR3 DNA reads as TGTGCCACCAGCAGAGATCGGCGGGAGGGCCTAGAAGAGACCCAGTACTTC. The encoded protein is CATSRDRREGLEETQYF.

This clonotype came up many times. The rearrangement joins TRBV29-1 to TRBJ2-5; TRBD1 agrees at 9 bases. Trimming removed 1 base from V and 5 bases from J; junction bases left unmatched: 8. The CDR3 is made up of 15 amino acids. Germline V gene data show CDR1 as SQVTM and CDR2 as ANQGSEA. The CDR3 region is CSVEGQDRGAETQYF. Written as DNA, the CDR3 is TGCAGCGTTGAAGGTCAGGACAGGGGCGCCGAGACCCAGTACTTC.

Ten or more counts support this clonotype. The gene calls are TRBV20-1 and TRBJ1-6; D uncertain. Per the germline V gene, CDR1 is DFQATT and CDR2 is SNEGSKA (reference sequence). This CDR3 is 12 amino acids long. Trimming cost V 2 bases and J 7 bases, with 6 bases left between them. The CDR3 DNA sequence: TGCAGTGCTAGACGTCCGAATTCACCCCTCCACTTT. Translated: CSARRPNSPLHF.

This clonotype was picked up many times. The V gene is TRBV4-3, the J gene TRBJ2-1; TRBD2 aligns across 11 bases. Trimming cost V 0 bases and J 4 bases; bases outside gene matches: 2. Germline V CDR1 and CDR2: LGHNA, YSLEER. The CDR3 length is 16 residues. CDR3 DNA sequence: TGCGCCAGCAGCCAAGATTTAGCGGGAGGGTACAATGAGCAGTTCTTC. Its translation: CASSQDLAGGYNEQFF.

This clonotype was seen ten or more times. Written as DNA, the CDR3 is TGTGCCAGCTCGAAGGACAGTAACTACAATGAGCAGTTCTTC. It yields the protein CASSKDSNYNEQFF. This chain links TRBV28 with TRBJ2-1, with D tentatively TRBD1 (6 bases). V was trimmed by 8 bases and J by 3 bases, leaving 14 bases between them. The CDR3 runs 14 residues. Looked up from germline, CDR1 is MDHEN and CDR2 is SYDVKM.

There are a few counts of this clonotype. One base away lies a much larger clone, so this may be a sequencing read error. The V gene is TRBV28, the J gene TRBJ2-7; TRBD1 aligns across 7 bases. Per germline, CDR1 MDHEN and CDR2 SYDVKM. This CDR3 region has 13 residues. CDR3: CASSRGLSYEQCF. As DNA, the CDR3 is TGTGCCAGTTCGAGGGGGCTGTCCTACGAGCAGTGCTTC.

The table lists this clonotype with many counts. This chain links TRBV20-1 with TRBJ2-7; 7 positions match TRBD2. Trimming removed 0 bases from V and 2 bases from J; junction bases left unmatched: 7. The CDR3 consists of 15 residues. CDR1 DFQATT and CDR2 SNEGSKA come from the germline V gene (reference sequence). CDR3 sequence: CSARDYGLVAYEQYF. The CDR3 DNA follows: TGCAGTGCTAGAGATTATGGACTAGTCGCCTACGAGCAGTACTTC.

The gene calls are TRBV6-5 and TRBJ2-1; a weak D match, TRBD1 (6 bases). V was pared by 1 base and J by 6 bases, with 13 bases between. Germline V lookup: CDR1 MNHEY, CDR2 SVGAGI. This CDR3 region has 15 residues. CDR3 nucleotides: TGTGCCAGCAGTTACTTGGGGGCGTCGGGCAATGAGCAGTTCTTC. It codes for CASSYLGASGNEQFF.

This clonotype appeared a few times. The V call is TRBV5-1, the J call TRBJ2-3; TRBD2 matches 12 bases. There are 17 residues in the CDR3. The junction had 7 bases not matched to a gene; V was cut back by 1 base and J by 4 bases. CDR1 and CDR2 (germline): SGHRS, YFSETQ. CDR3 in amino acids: CASSLLASGRAPDTQYF. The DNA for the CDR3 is TGCGCCAGCAGCTTGTTGGCTAGCGGGAGGGCCCCAGATACGCAGTATTTT.

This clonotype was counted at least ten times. CDR3 bases: TGCAGTGCTAGACCCGGGACAGGGGTCGGTCTCCCGAACACTGAAGCTTTCTTT. Its translation is CSARPGTGVGLPNTEAFF. The chain uses TRBV20-1 and TRBJ1-1, with 10 bases lining up with TRBD1. The CDR3 has 18 amino acids. J gave up 1 base and V 2 bases, and 13 bases lay outside the gene matches. The germline CDR1 and CDR2 sequences are DFQATT and SNEGSKA (reference sequence).

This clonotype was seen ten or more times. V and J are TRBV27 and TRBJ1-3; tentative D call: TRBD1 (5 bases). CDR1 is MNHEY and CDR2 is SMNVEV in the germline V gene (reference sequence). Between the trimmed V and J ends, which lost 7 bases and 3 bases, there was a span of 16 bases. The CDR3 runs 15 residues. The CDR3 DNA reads TGTGCCAGCACCTCTTTCGGCAGGGATGGAAACACCATATATTTT. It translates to CASTSFGRDGNTIYF.

In nucleotides, the CDR3 is TGTGCCAGCAGTTCGCCTAGCGGGGTCACCGGGGAGCTGTTTTTT. Translation: CASSSPSGVTGELFF. This chain links TRBV27 with TRBJ2-2, with 9 positions matching TRBD2. The CDR3 spans 15 residues. The ends lost 4 bases at V and 4 bases at J; junction bases unmatched: 4. CDR1 and CDR2 from the germline V gene are MNHEY and SMNVEV (reference sequence).

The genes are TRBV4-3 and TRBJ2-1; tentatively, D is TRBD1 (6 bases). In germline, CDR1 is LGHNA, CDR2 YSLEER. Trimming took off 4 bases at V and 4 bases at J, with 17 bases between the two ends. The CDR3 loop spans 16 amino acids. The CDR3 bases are TGCGCCAGCAGCCGTACGGACAGTCCATCTTACAATGAGCAGTTCTTC. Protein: CASSRTDSPSYNEQFF.

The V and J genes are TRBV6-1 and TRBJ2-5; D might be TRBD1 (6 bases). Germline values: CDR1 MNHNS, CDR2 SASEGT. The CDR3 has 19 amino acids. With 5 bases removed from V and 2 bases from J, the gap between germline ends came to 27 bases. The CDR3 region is CASSPQGWASPSGQETQYF. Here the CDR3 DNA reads TGTGCCAGCAGTCCACAGGGTTGGGCTAGCCCGAGTGGTCAAGAGACCCAGTACTTC.

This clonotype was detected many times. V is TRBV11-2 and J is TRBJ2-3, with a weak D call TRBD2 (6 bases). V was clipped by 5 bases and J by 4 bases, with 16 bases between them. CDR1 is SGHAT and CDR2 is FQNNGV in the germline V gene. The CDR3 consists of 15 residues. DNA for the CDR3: TGTGCCAGCAGCCCGACTAGGGGATTGGCAGATACGCAGTATTTT. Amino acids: CASSPTRGLADTQYF.

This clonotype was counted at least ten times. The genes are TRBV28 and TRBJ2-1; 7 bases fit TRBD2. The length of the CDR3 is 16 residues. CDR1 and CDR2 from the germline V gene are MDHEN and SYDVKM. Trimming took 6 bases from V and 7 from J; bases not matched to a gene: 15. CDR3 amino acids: CASRGGDWEGRNEQFF. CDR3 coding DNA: TGTGCCAGCAGGGGGGGGGATTGGGAGGGCCGAAATGAGCAGTTCTTC.

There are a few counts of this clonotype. The CDR3 region has the DNA TGTGCCAGTAGTATCCAGCCTAGCAATCAGCCCCAGCATTTT. This gives the protein CASSIQPSNQPQHF. V is TRBV19 and J is TRBJ1-5; no firm D call. The V end lost 3 bases, the J end lost 0 bases, and 6 bases lay between the germline ends. In germline, CDR1 is LNHDA, CDR2 SQIVND (reference sequence). The CDR3 is made up of 14 amino acids.

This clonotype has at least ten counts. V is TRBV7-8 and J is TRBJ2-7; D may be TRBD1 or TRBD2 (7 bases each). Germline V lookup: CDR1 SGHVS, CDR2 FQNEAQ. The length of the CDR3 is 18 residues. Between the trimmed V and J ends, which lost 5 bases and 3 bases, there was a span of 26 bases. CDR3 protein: CASSRSGGGEGANYEQYF. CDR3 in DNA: TGTGCCAGCAGCCGATCAGGGGGGGGCGAGGGAGCAAACTACGAGCAGTACTTC.

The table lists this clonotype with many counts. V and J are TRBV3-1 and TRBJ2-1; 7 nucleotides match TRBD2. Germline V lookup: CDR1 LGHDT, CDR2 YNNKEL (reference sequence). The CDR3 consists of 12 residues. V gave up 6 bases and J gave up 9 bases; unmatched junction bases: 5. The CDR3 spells CASRRASGEQFF. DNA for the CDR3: TGTGCCAGCAGGAGAGCTAGCGGTGAGCAGTTCTTC.

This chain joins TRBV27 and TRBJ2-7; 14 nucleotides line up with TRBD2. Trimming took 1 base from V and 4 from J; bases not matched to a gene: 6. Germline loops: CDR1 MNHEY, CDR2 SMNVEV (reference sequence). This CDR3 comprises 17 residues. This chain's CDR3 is CASSLYRTSGRWYEQYF. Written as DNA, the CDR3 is TGTGCCAGCAGTTTATACCGGACTAGCGGGAGGTGGTACGAGCAGTACTTC.

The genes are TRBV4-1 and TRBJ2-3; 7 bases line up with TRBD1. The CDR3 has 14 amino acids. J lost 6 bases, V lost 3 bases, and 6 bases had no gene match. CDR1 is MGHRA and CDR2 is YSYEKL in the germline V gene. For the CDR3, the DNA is TGCGCCAGCAGCCATCCTACAGGGGCGGATACGCAGTATTTT. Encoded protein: CASSHPTGADTQYF.

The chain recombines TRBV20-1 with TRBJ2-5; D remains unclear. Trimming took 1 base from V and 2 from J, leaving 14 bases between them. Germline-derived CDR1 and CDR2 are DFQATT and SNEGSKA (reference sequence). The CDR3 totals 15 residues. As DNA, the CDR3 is TGCAGTGCTAGAGCTCCTTCAGGCGCACAAGAGACCCAGTACTTC. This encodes CSARAPSGAQETQYF.

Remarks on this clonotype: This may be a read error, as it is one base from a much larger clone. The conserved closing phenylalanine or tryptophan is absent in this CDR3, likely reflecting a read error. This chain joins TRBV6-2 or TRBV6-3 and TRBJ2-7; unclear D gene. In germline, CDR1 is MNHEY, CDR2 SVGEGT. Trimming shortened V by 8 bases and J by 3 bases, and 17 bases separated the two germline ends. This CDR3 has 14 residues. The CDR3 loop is CASALSPTHYEQYL. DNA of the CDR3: TGTGCCAGCGCCCTTTCCCCGACTCACTACGAGCAGTACCTC.

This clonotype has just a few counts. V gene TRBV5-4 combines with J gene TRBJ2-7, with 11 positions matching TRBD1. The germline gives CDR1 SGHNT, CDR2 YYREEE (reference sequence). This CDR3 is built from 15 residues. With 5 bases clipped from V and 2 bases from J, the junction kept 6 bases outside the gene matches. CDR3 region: CASSYPGQGAYEQYF. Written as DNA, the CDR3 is TGTGCCAGCAGTTATCCGGGACAGGGGGCCTACGAGCAGTACTTC.